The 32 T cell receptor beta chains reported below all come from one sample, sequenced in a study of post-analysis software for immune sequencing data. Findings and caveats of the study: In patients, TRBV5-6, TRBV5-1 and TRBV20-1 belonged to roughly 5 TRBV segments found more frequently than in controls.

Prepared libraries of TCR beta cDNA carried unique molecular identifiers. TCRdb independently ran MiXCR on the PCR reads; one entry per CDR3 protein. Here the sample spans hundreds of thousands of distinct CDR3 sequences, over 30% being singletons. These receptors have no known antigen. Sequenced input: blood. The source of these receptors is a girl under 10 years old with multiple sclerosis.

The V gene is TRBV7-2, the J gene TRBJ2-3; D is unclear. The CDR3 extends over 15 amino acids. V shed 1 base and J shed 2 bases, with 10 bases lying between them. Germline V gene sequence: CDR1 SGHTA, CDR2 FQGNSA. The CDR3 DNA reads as TGTGCCAGCAGCTTAGGGCAGACCTACACAGATACGCAGTATTTT. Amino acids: CASSLGQTYTDTQYF.

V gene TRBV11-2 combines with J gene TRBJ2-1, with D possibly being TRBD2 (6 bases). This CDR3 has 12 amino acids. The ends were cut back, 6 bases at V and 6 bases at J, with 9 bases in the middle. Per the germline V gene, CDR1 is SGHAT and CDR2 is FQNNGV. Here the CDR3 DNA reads TGTGCCAGCAGAATAGCGGTCAATGAGCAGTTCTTC. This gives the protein CASRIAVNEQFF.

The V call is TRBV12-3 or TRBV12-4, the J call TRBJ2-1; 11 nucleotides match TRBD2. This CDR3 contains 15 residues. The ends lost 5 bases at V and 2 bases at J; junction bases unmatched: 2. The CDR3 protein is CASSRLAGPYNEQFF. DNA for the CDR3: TGTGCCAGCAGTCGACTAGCGGGGCCCTACAATGAGCAGTTCTTC.

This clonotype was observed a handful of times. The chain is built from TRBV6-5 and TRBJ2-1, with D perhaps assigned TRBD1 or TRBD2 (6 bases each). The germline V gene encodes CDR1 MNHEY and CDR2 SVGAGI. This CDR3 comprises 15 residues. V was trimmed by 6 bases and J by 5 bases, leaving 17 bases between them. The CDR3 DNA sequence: TGTGCCAGCAGCCCAACCGGGGGCAGCCACAATGAGCAGTTCTTC. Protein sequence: CASSPTGGSHNEQFF.

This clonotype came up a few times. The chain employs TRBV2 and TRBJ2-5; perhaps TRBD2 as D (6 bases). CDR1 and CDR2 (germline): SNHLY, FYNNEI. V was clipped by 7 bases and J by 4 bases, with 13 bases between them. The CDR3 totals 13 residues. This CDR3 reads CASTMGGGETQYF. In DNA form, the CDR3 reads TGTGCCAGCACCATGGGGGGTGGAGAGACCCAGTACTTC. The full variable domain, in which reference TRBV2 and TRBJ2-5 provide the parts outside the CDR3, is EPEVTQTPSHQVTQMGQEVILRCVPISNHLYFYWYRQILGQKVEFLVSFYNNEISEKSEIFDDQFSVERPDGSNFTLKIRSTKLEDSAMYFCASTMGGGETQYFGPGTRLLVL.

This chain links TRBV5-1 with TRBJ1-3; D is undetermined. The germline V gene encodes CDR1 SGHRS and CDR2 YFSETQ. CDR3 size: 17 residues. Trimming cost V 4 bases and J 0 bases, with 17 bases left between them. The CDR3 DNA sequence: TGCGCCAGCAGCGAAAGTCGGGTCGGAGACTCTGGAAACACCATATATTTT. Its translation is CASSESRVGDSGNTIYF.

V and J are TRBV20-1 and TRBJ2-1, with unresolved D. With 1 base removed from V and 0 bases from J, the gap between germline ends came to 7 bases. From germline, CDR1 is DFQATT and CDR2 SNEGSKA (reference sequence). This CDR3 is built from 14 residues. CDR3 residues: CSARALSSYNEQFF. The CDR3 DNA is TGCAGTGCTAGAGCTCTTAGCTCCTACAATGAGCAGTTCTTC.

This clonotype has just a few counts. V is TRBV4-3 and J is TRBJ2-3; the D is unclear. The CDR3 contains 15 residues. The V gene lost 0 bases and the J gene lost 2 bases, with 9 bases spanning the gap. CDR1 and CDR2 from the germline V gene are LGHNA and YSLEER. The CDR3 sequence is CASSQDGFTTDTQYF. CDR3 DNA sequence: TGCGCCAGCAGCCAAGACGGCTTCACCACAGATACGCAGTATTTT.

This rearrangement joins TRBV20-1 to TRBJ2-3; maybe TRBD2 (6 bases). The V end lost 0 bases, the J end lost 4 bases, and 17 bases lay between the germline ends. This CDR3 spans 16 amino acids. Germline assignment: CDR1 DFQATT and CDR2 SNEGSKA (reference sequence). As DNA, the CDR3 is TGCAGTGCTAGAGAGTTCGGGCGGGCTAGCGCAGATACGCAGTATTTT. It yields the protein CSAREFGRASADTQYF.

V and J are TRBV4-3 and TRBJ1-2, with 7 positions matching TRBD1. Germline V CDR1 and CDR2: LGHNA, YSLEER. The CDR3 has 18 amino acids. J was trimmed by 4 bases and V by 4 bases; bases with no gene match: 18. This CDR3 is CASSPTGTEGERAYGYTF. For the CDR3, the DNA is TGCGCCAGCAGCCCTACTGGGACAGAGGGCGAAAGGGCCTATGGCTACACCTTC.

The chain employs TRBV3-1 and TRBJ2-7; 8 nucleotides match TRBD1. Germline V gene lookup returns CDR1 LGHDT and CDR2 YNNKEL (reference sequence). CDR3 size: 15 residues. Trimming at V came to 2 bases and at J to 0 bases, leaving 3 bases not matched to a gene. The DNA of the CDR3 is TGTGCCAGCAGCCAAAGGACAGGGAGCTCCTACGAGCAGTACTTC. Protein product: CASSQRTGSSYEQYF.

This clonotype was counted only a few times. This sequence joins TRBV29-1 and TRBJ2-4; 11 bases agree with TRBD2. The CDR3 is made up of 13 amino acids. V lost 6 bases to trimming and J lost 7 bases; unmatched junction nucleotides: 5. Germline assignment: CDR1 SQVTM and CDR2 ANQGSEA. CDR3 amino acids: CSVETSGSNIQYF. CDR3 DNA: TGCAGCGTGGAAACTAGCGGGAGCAACATTCAGTACTTC.

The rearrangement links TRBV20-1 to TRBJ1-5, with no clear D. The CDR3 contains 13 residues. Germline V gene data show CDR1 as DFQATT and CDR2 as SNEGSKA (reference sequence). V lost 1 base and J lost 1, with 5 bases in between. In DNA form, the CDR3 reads TGCAGTGCTAGAGTAGCGAGCAATCAGCCCCAGCATTTT. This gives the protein CSARVASNQPQHF.

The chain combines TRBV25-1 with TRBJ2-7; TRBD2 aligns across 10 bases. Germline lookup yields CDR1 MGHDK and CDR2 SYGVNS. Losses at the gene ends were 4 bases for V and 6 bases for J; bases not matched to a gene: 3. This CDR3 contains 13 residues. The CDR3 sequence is CASSVAGGTEQYF. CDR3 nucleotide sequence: TGTGCCAGCAGTGTAGCGGGAGGTACCGAGCAGTACTTC.

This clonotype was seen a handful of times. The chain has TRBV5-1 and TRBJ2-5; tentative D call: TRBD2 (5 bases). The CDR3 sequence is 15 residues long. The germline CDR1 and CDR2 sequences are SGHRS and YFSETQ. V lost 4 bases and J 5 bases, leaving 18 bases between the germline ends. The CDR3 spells CASSPELVTGETQYF. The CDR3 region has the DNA TGCGCCAGCAGCCCCGAGTTAGTGACGGGGGAGACCCAGTACTTC.

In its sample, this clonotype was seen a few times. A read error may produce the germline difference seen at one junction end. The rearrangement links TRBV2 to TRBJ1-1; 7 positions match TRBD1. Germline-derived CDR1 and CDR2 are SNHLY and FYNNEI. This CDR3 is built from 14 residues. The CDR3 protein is CAGRGVGTAGEAFF. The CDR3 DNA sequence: TGTGCCGGCAGGGGGGTGGGAACGGCGGGTGAAGCTTTCTTT.

The CDR3 DNA follows: TGTGCCAGCAGAATGGTGGAGACTTCTCCGATGTACTTC. Its protein is CASRMVETSPMYF. The genes are TRBV12-3 or TRBV12-4 and TRBJ2-4; D unresolved. The V end was cut by 6 bases, the J end by 15 bases, with 21 bases between. The CDR3 spans 13 residues.

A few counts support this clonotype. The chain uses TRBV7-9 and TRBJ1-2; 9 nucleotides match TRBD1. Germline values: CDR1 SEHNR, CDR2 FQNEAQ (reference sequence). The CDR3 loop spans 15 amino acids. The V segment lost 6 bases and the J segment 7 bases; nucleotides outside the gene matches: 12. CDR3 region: CASRPQGQGVGGYTF. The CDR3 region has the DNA TGTGCCAGCAGACCACAGGGACAGGGAGTCGGTGGCTACACCTTC.

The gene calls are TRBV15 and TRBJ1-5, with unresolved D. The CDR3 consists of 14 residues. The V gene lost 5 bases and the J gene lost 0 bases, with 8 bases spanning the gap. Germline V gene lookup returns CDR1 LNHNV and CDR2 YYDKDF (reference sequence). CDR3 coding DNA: TGTGCCACCAGCCAGGACGGTAGCAATCAGCCCCAGCATTTT. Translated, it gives CATSQDGSNQPQHF.

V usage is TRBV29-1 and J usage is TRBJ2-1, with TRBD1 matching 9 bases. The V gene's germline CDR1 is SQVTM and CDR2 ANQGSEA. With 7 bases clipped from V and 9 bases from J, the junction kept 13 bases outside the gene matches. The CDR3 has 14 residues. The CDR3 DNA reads TGCAGCGCAAGGACAGGGGTTTGGGGGCCTGAGCAGTTCTTC. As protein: CSARTGVWGPEQFF.

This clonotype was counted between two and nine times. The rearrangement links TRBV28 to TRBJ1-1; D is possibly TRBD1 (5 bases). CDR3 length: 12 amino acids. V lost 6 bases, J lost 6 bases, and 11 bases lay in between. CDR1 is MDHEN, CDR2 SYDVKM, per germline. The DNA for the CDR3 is TGTGCCAGCAGCTTTCTGGGGGCTGAAGCTTTCTTT. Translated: CASSFLGAEAFF.

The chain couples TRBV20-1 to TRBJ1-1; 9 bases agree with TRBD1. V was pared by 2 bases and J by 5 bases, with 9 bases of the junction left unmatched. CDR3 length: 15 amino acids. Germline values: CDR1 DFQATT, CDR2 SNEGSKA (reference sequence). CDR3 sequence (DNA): TGCAGTGCTAGAAATCTCGGACAGGGGAAAACTGAAGCTTTCTTT. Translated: CSARNLGQGKTEAFF.

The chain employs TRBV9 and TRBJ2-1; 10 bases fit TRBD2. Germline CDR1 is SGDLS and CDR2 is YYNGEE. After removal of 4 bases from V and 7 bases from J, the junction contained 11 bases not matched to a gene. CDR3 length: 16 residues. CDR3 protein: CASSRRSGGAENEQFF. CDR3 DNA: TGTGCCAGCAGCCGACGGAGCGGGGGGGCAGAAAATGAGCAGTTCTTC.

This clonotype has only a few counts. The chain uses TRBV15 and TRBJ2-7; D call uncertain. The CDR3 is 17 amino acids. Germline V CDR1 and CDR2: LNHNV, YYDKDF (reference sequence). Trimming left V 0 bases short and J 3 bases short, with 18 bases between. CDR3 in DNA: TGTGCCACCAGCAGAGATGGGTTCACCCTGGGATTCTACGAGCAGTACTTC. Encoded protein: CATSRDGFTLGFYEQYF.

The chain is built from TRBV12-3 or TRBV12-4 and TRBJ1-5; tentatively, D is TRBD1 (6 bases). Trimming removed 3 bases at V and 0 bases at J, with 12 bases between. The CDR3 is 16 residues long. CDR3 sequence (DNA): TGTGCCAGCAGTTTTGGACAGCCACCTAGCAATCAGCCCCAGCATTTT. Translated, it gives CASSFGQPPSNQPQHF.

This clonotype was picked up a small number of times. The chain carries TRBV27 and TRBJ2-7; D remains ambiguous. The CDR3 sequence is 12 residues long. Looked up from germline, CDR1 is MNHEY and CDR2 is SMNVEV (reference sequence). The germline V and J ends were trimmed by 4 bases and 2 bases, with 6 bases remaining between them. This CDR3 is CASSSHPYEQYF. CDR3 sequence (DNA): TGTGCCAGCAGTTCACATCCCTACGAGCAGTACTTC.

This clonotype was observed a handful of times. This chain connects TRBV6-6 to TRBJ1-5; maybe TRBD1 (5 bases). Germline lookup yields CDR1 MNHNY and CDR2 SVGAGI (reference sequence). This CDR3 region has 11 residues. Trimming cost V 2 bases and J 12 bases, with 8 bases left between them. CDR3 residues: CASSYGGDQHF. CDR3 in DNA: TGTGCCAGCAGTTACGGGGGTGACCAGCATTTT.

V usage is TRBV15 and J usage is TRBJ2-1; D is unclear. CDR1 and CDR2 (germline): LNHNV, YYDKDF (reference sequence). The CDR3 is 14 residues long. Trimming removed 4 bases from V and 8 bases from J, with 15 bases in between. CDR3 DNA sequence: TGTGCCACCAGCACCGGAGTACCTAGGGATGAGCAGTTCTTC. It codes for CATSTGVPRDEQFF.

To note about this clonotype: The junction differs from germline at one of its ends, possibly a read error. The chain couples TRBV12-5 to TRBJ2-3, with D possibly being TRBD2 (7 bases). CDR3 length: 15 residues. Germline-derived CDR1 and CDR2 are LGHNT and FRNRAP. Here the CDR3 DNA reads TGTGCTAGTAGAAGGGGGGGCCAGACTACAGATGCGCAGTATTTT. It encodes CASRRGGQTTDAQYF.

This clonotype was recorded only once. In DNA, the CDR3 is TGTGCCAGCAGCTTAGCGGAGGGACAGGGTTTCTACGAGCAGTACTTC. It encodes CASSLAEGQGFYEQYF. V gene TRBV7-6 combines with J gene TRBJ2-7; the match to TRBD1 covers 9 bases. Germline values: CDR1 SGHVS, CDR2 FNYEAQ. Losses at the gene ends were 0 bases for V and 3 bases for J; bases not matched to a gene: 6. The CDR3 spans 16 residues. Together with reference TRBV7-6 and TRBJ2-7, the CDR3 gives the full variable domain: GAGVSQSPRYKVTKRGQDVALRCDPISGHVSLYWYRQALGQGPEFLTYFNYEAQQDKSGLPNDRFSAERPEGSISTLTIQRTEQRDSAMYRCASSLAEGQGFYEQYFGPGTRLTVT.

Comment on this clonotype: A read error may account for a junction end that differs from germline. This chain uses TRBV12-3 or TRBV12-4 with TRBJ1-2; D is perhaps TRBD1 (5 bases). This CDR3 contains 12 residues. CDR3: CAGRGHPYGYTF. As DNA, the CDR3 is TGTGCCGGCAGAGGACACCCTTATGGCTACACCTTC.

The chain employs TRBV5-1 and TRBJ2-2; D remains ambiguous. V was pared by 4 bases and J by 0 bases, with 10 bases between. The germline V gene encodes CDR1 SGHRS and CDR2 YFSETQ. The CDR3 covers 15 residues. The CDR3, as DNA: TGCGCCAGCAGCCCCCCCGCTCCGAACACCGGGGAGCTGTTTTTT. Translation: CASSPPAPNTGELFF.